This entry lists 21 T cell receptor beta chains sequenced from one sample in a study of blood T cells in healthy people across ages. The use of a sample-barcoded 5' primer and a J-beta primer mix characterized a second PCR of roughly 7 to 12 cycles. TCRdb called the 5' RACE reads again in MiXCR, with one record for every CDR3 protein. The table includes 1.5 million to 1.8 million distinct CDR3 sequences, less than 45% detected once. Sequenced: blood. Receptors originate from a woman under 30 in good health.

This clonotype was recorded a few times. This chain joins TRBV3-1 and TRBJ2-7; 10 bases agree with TRBD2. V shed 4 bases and J 3 bases; nucleotides not matched to a gene: 6. The V gene's germline CDR1 is LGHDT and CDR2 YNNKEL (reference sequence). This CDR3 has 15 residues. CDR3: CASSRGTSAFYEQYF. CDR3 nucleotide sequence: TGTGCCAGCAGCCGCGGGACTAGCGCATTCTACGAGCAGTACTTC.

This clonotype appeared a few times. The rearrangement joins TRBV20-1 to TRBJ2-5; either TRBD1 or TRBD2 may supply D (5 bases each). Germline CDR1 DFQATT, CDR2 SNEGSKA (reference sequence). CDR3 length equals 15 residues. The V end was cut by 3 bases, the J end by 2 bases, with 16 bases between. The CDR3 nucleotides read TGCAGTGCTAGGGATTTCGTGGGACGTCAAGAGACCCAGTACTTC. It translates to CSARDFVGRQETQYF.

V is TRBV29-1 and J is TRBJ2-1; 9 positions match TRBD1. The J call may be wrong; the DNA end is better matched by TRBJ2-7. The CDR3 is 16 residues long. Germline CDR1 SQVTM, CDR2 ANQGSEA. Here the CDR3 DNA reads TGCAGCGTTGAACAGCCGGGACAGGGTTCGTACAATGAGCAGTACTTC. It encodes CSVEQPGQGSYNEQYF.

The gene calls are TRBV5-1 and TRBJ2-3, with 14 bases lining up with TRBD2. Germline CDR1 and CDR2: SGHRS and YFSETQ. This CDR3 has 17 residues. With 1 base clipped from V and 4 bases from J, the junction kept 5 bases outside the gene matches. CDR3 in DNA: TGCGCCAGCAGCTTGTGGACTAGCGGGGGGTCCTCAGATACGCAGTATTTT. Protein: CASSLWTSGGSSDTQYF.

The chain recombines TRBV27 with TRBJ2-1; 8 bases are a match to TRBD2. J lost 3 bases, V lost 1 base, and 5 bases had no gene match. Per the germline V gene, CDR1 is MNHEY and CDR2 is SMNVEV (reference sequence). CDR3 size: 16 residues. The chain's CDR3 is CASSLLSGGNYNEQFF. CDR3 coding DNA: TGTGCCAGCAGTTTATTGTCGGGAGGGAACTACAATGAGCAGTTCTTC.

Note on this clonotype: The junction departs from the called germline gene at one end, perhaps through a read error. This chain joins TRBV27 and TRBJ2-1; tentative D call: TRBD2 (6 bases). The end of the DNA is better explained by TRBJ2-7, so the J call may be wrong. Germline lookup yields CDR1 MNHEY and CDR2 SMNVEV (reference sequence). CDR3 length: 15 residues. This CDR3 reads CAGSPGTYSYNEQYF. In DNA, the CDR3 is TGTGCCGGCAGCCCTGGGACTTATTCCTACAATGAGCAGTACTTC.

This clonotype was counted a few times. This rearrangement joins TRBV9 to TRBJ2-3; D might be TRBD1 (5 bases). Germline lookup yields CDR1 SGDLS and CDR2 YYNGEE. The CDR3 spans 15 residues. V shed 0 bases and J shed 0 bases, with 8 bases lying between them. The CDR3 DNA reads as TGTGCCAGCAGCGTAGCAGGGTCTAGCACAGATACGCAGTATTTT. Residues: CASSVAGSSTDTQYF.

The table lists this clonotype with a few counts. V usage is TRBV20-1 and J usage is TRBJ2-4; no clear D gene. V was pared by 4 bases and J by 6 bases, with 7 bases between. The germline gives CDR1 DFQATT, CDR2 SNEGSKA (reference sequence). The CDR3 extends over 11 amino acids. The CDR3 spells CSATTINIQYF. The CDR3 bases are TGCAGTGCTACAACCATAAACATTCAGTACTTC.

The chain recombines TRBV4-3 with TRBJ2-3; 8 bases fit TRBD1. Germline lookup yields CDR1 LGHNA and CDR2 YSLEER. V was clipped by 0 bases and J by 4 bases; unmatched bases: 9. The length of the CDR3 is 17 residues. In DNA form, the CDR3 reads TGCGCCAGCAGCCAAGATCTGGGACAGGTTTTCCCAGATACGCAGTATTTT. Translation gives CASSQDLGQVFPDTQYF.

V gene TRBV11-3 combines with J gene TRBJ2-1; 12 bases fit TRBD2. TRBJ2-7 explains the end of the DNA better; the J call may be wrong. From germline, CDR1 is SGHNT and CDR2 YENEEA. The CDR3 totals 15 residues. The CDR3 coding sequence is TGTGCCAGCAGTTGGACTAGCGGGACCTTCAATGAGCAGTACTTC. Residues: CASSWTSGTFNEQYF.

This clonotype was counted a few times. The rearrangement uses TRBV5-1 and TRBJ2-3; D unresolved. Germline CDR1 and CDR2: SGHRS and YFSETQ. V lost 4 bases and J 0 bases, leaving 15 bases between the germline ends. The CDR3 consists of 16 residues. The CDR3 nucleotides are TGCGCCAGCAGCAAAGACCCGACCAGAAGCACAGATACGCAGTATTTT. Its protein is CASSKDPTRSTDTQYF.

The chain's CDR3 is CASSIDLQGMFQPQHF. In nucleotides, the CDR3 is TGTGCCAGTAGTATAGACTTACAGGGCATGTTTCAGCCCCAGCATTTT. V is TRBV19 and J is TRBJ1-5; possible D gene TRBD1, 6 bases. This CDR3 has 16 amino acids. Germline CDR1 LNHDA, CDR2 SQIVND (reference sequence). Trimming removed 0 bases at V and 6 bases at J, with 15 bases between. The whole variable domain, filled in from reference TRBV19 and TRBJ1-5, reads DGGITQSPKYLFRKEGQNVTLSCEQNLNHDAMYWYRQDPGQGLRLIYYSQIVNDFQKGDIAEGYSVSREKKESFPLTVTSAQKNPTAFYLCASSIDLQGMFQPQHFGDGTRLSIL.

The sample holds a few counts of this clonotype. The J gene is TRBJ2-1, the V gene TRBV7-2, with D uncertain. Germline CDR1 SGHTA, CDR2 FQGNSA. The CDR3 extends over 12 amino acids. Trimming shortened V by 3 bases and J by 9 bases, and 9 bases separated the two germline ends. The CDR3 sequence: CASSFVIGEQFF. CDR3 bases: TGTGCCAGCAGCTTCGTGATTGGTGAGCAGTTCTTC.

The gene calls are TRBV20-1 and TRBJ2-5; D is possibly TRBD2 (6 bases). The J call is uncertain, as TRBJ2-7 better fits the DNA end. This CDR3 region has 11 residues. Looked up from germline, CDR1 is DFQATT and CDR2 is SNEGSKA (reference sequence). CDR3 bases: TGCAGTGCCAAGGGACTGTACGAGCAGTACTTC. It translates to CSAKGLYEQYF.

V and J are TRBV15 and TRBJ1-4; D may be TRBD1 (5 bases). Germline V gives CDR1 LNHNV, CDR2 YYDKDF (reference sequence). There are 15 residues in the CDR3. Trimming took off 0 bases at V and 5 bases at J, with 10 bases between the two ends. The CDR3 nucleotides are TGTGCCACCAGCAGAGAGGGGCAGGGAAATGAAAAACTGTTTTTT. The encoded protein is CATSREGQGNEKLFF. Complete variable domain (other parts from reference TRBV15 and TRBJ1-4): DAMVIQNPRYQVTQFGKPVTLSCSQTLNHNVMYWYQQKSSQAPKLLFHYYDKDFNNEADTPDNFQSRRPNTSFCFLDIRSPGLGDTAMYLCATSREGQGNEKLFFGSGTQLSVL.

This clonotype occurred a few times. The chain joins TRBV29-1 to TRBJ2-7, with TRBD1 matching over 7 bases. The CDR3 consists of 13 residues. Germline V gives CDR1 SQVTM, CDR2 ANQGSEA. V gave up 7 bases and J gave up 0 bases; unmatched junction bases: 6. In nucleotides, the CDR3 is TGCAGCGCCGGGACAGTCCACTCCTACGAGCAGTACTTC. As protein: CSAGTVHSYEQYF.

The chain recombines TRBV9 with TRBJ2-1; D unclear. Per the germline V gene, CDR1 is SGDLS and CDR2 is YYNGEE. CDR3 size: 12 residues. Trimming removed 4 bases at V and 7 bases at J, with 9 bases between. CDR3 nucleotides: TGTGCCAGCAGCCCTTCTATGAATGAGCAGTTCTTC. It specifies CASSPSMNEQFF.

The chain employs TRBV9 and TRBJ2-1; TRBD2 matches 8 bases. The DNA end favors TRBJ2-7, so the J call may be wrong. The CDR3 has 18 residues. The germline V gene encodes CDR1 SGDLS and CDR2 YYNGEE. The CDR3 nucleotides read TGTGCCAGCAGCGTAGAAGCGGGGGCCCCTGTGGCCTACAATGAGCAGTACTTC. This sequence encodes CASSVEAGAPVAYNEQYF.

A few counts support this clonotype. The chain carries TRBV9 and TRBJ1-1; D is perhaps TRBD1 (5 bases). V shed 10 bases and J shed 1 base, with 11 bases lying between them. Germline CDR1 is SGDLS and CDR2 is YYNGEE. There are 12 residues in the CDR3. The CDR3 DNA follows: TGTGCCTCCAAAGGGGCGAACACTGAAGCTTTCTTT. Translation: CASKGANTEAFF.

This clonotype was seen more than once but under ten times. The chain has TRBV6-5 and TRBJ2-5; D remains unclear. The CDR3 has 13 amino acids. The germline V gene has CDR1 MNHEY and CDR2 SVGAGI. Trimming took 5 bases from V and 2 from J, leaving 9 bases between them. The CDR3 loop is CASSPSWQETQYF. CDR3 sequence (DNA): TGTGCCAGCAGTCCGTCGTGGCAAGAGACCCAGTACTTC.

V gene TRBV11-1 combines with J gene TRBJ2-1, with 8 bases identical to TRBD2. The J call is uncertain, as TRBJ2-7 better fits the DNA end. The germline V gene encodes CDR1 SGHAT and CDR2 FQDESV (reference sequence). CDR3 length: 21 residues. CDR3 in amino acids: CASSSRVGLVRSRGSYNEQYF. CDR3 nucleotides: TGTGCCAGCAGCTCAAGAGTGGGACTAGTGCGGAGTCGTGGCTCCTACAATGAGCAGTACTTC.